A single T cell receptor (beta chain) is shown here with its context. Antigen unknown. Some clones are missing from TCRdb's copy, which holds only in-frame ones; the method was immunoSEQ multiplex PCR. Found here are about 120,000 clones, over 75% of them singletons; the top ten hold 9% to 9.5%. The sample comes from a study of T cell responses to AZD1222 COVID-19 vaccine. The CDR3 is 16 amino acids. Losses at the gene ends were 7 bases for V and 4 bases for J; bases not matched to a gene: 8. Germline CDR1 reads MDHEN; CDR2 reads SYDVKM. Whole-study findings and limits: Researchers report vaccine-associated CD4 TCRs spanning spike, with dominance at 160-218 and 743-854. Nearly half of spike-specific TCRs reportedly target unmutated variant regions. Among AZD1222 vaccinees, only six were seropositive at baseline.

The J gene is TRBJ2-5, the V gene TRBV28, with 14 bases fitting TRBD2. The sample consisted of peripheral blood, taken on day 0 of AZD1222 vaccination. The receptor comes from an adult in good health. CDR3 region: CASIETSGRARETQYF. DNA of the CDR3: TGTGCCAGCATTGAGACTAGCGGGAGGGCCAGAGAGACCCAGTACTTC.